The 32 T cell receptor beta chains below were found in one sample sequenced in a study of PD-L1 blockade in urothelial cancer. The protocol was immunoSEQ multiplex PCR, while the TCRdb copy is restricted to in-frame clones and leaves out a portion. The sample has just under 40,000 clones; just over 90% are singletons. Time point given: pretreatment peripheral blood. Material: PBMCs, obtained around atezolizumab (anti-PD-L1) treatment. The receptors here all came from a woman aged 60-70 years with urothelial cancer.

V usage is TRBV10-3 and J usage is TRBJ1-1; the match to TRBD1 covers 8 bases. CDR3 size: 15 residues. The germline V gene has CDR1 ENHRY and CDR2 SYGVKD. V trimming: 4 bases; J trimming: 4 bases; junction bases outside the gene matches: 8. CDR3 sequence: CAISAQGARGTEAFF. CDR3 DNA sequence: TGTGCCATCAGTGCCCAGGGGGCGAGGGGCACTGAAGCTTTCTTT.

This sequence joins TRBV5-1 and TRBJ2-5; 7 nucleotides agree with TRBD1. CDR3 size: 15 residues. With 4 bases clipped from V and 12 bases from J, the junction kept 18 bases outside the gene matches. Germline V gene sequence: CDR1 SGHRS, CDR2 YFSETQ. Written as DNA, the CDR3 is TGCGCCAGCAGCCCCTCCACCGGGACAGCAAGAGTCGAGTACTTC. It encodes CASSPSTGTARVEYF.

This chain uses TRBV9 with TRBJ2-3; TRBD1 agrees at 9 bases. Per the germline V gene, CDR1 is SGDLS and CDR2 is YYNGEE. The length of the CDR3 is 14 residues. Unmatched junction bases numbered 6, after V lost 4 bases and J lost 6 bases. Here the CDR3 reads CASSPWDRVDTQYF. CDR3 in DNA: TGTGCCAGCAGCCCCTGGGACAGGGTCGATACGCAGTATTTT.

The chain joins TRBV27 to TRBJ2-3; D not certain. V lost 6 bases, J lost 2 bases, and 9 bases lay in between. Looked up from germline, CDR1 is MNHEY and CDR2 is SMNVEV (reference sequence). CDR3 length: 13 amino acids. The CDR3 spells CASSRIHTDTQYF. The CDR3 DNA sequence: TGTGCCAGCAGCAGGATTCACACAGATACGCAGTATTTT.

The V gene is TRBV4-2, the J gene TRBJ2-1; 12 nucleotides line up with TRBD2. The V and J ends lost 0 bases and 0 bases, in that order; junction bases with no gene match: 6. The length of the CDR3 is 19 residues. Germline CDR1 is LGHNA and CDR2 is YNFKEQ. CDR3 in DNA: TGTGCCAGCAGCCAAGACGGACTAGCGGGATTGGGCTCCTACAATGAGCAGTTCTTC. Its protein is CASSQDGLAGLGSYNEQFF.

As to this clone: A read error may produce the germline difference seen at one junction end. This chain links TRBV29-1 with TRBJ2-1; 9 bases map to TRBD1. Germline V gives CDR1 SQVTM, CDR2 ANQGSEA. The CDR3 is made up of 12 amino acids. The CDR3 is CSVEFDGTGPVF. The CDR3 bases are TGCAGCGTTGAGTTCGATGGGACAGGGCCTGTCTTC.

This chain joins TRBV27 and TRBJ1-2; no reliable D call. Deletions cut 6 bases from V and 8 bases from J, with 13 bases between. Per germline, CDR1 MNHEY and CDR2 SMNVEV (reference sequence). The CDR3 sequence is 12 residues long. This chain's CDR3 is CASRPQNKGYTF. The CDR3 DNA is TGTGCCAGCAGACCCCAAAACAAGGGCTACACCTTC.

V is TRBV23-1 and J is TRBJ2-7; 8 bases line up with TRBD1. TRBV23-1 is identified as an open reading frame with a role that is uncertain. This CDR3 comprises 18 residues. Germline trimming cut 4 bases from V and 5 bases from J; bases unmatched to any gene: 19. The CDR3 is CASSRNPLDRAARNEQYF. DNA for the CDR3: TGCGCCAGCAGTCGTAACCCCCTGGACAGGGCGGCGAGAAACGAGCAGTACTTC.

The chain uses TRBV4-3 and TRBJ2-5, with 7 bases aligning to TRBD1. The CDR3 is made up of 16 amino acids. Germline V gene sequence: CDR1 LGHNA, CDR2 YSLEER. J was trimmed by 5 bases and V by 1 base; bases with no gene match: 10. The CDR3: CASSQVTGAQSETQYF. The CDR3 DNA follows: TGCGCCAGCAGCCAAGTAACAGGGGCACAGTCGGAGACCCAGTACTTC.

The chain joins TRBV2 to TRBJ1-5, with D maybe TRBD1 (6 bases). The CDR3 length is 15 residues. Trimming removed 5 bases from V and 2 bases from J, with 13 bases in between. Germline V gene data show CDR1 as SNHLY and CDR2 as FYNNEI. The CDR3 DNA reads TGTGCCAGCAGTAAACAGGGAGTGGGCAATCAGCCCCAGCATTTT. Residues: CASSKQGVGNQPQHF.

This chain uses TRBV2 with TRBJ2-2, with D possibly being TRBD2 (6 bases). Trimming shortened V by 7 bases and J by 0 bases, and 12 bases separated the two germline ends. The CDR3 runs to 15 residues. Germline V gene sequence: CDR1 SNHLY, CDR2 FYNNEI. CDR3 sequence (DNA): TGTGCCAGCATGGCGGGACTCTCGAACACCGGGGAGCTGTTTTTT. Encoded protein: CASMAGLSNTGELFF. Full variable domain (missing parts from reference TRBV2 and TRBJ2-2): EPEVTQTPSHQVTQMGQEVILRCVPISNHLYFYWYRQILGQKVEFLVSFYNNEISEKSEIFDDQFSVERPDGSNFTLKIRSTKLEDSAMYFCASMAGLSNTGELFFGEGSRLTVL.

The chain has TRBV5-6 and TRBJ2-7, with 7 bases identical to TRBD2. Germline V gives CDR1 SGHDT, CDR2 YYEEEE. The CDR3 extends over 15 amino acids. Unmatched junction bases numbered 9, after V lost 1 base and J lost 5 bases. The CDR3 region is CASSLYRTSINEQYF. The DNA for the CDR3 is TGTGCCAGCAGCTTGTACAGGACTAGTATCAACGAGCAGTACTTC.

This clone was counted between two and nine times. The gene calls are TRBV18 and TRBJ2-1; 11 nucleotides align to TRBD2. Trimming at V came to 4 bases and at J to 11 bases, leaving 13 bases not matched to a gene. The CDR3 runs to 16 residues. From germline, CDR1 is KGHSH and CDR2 LQKENI. CDR3 sequence reads: CASSLGTSGGQWKQFF. The CDR3 DNA follows: TGTGCCAGCTCACTCGGGACTAGCGGTGGGCAATGGAAGCAGTTCTTC.

The chain joins TRBV6-5 to TRBJ2-5; weak D call: TRBD2 (5 bases). With the DNA end fitting TRBJ2-7 better, the J assignment may be wrong. This CDR3 spans 15 amino acids. From germline, CDR1 is MNHEY and CDR2 SVGAGI. The CDR3 protein is CASSWTTIQPYEQYF. DNA of the CDR3: TGTGCCAGCAGTTGGACGACTATTCAACCCTACGAGCAGTACTTC.

V usage is TRBV7-9 and J usage is TRBJ1-1; TRBD1 agrees at 9 bases. Germline-derived CDR1 and CDR2 are SEHNR and FQNEAQ (reference sequence). The length of the CDR3 is 13 residues. V trimming: 6 bases; J trimming: 8 bases; junction bases outside the gene matches: 7. The CDR3 is CASSHRGRMEAFF. For the CDR3, the DNA is TGTGCCAGCAGTCACAGGGGGCGAATGGAAGCTTTCTTT. Complete variable domain (other parts from reference TRBV7-9 and TRBJ1-1): DTGVSQNPRHKITKRGQNVTFRCDPISEHNRLYWYRQTLGQGPEFLTYFQNEAQLEKSRLLSDRFSAERPKGSFSTLEIQRTEQGDSAMYLCASSHRGRMEAFFGQGTRLTVV.

In this sample, this clone turned up once. The J gene is TRBJ2-7, the V gene TRBV27; perhaps TRBD1 as D (5 bases). Deletions cut 3 bases from V and 0 bases from J, with 6 bases between. Germline V gives CDR1 MNHEY, CDR2 SMNVEV (reference sequence). CDR3 size: 13 residues. CDR3 nucleotide sequence: TGTGCCAGCAGTTTGACAGCCTCCTACGAGCAGTACTTC. Amino acid sequence: CASSLTASYEQYF.

V gene TRBV4-3 combines with J gene TRBJ2-7; D may be TRBD2 (5 bases). CDR1 and CDR2 (germline): LGHNA, YSLEER. Trimming stripped 0 bases from V and 0 bases from J, with 18 bases between. The CDR3 loop spans 18 amino acids. DNA for the CDR3: TGCGCCAGCAGCCAAGATCTCGCCGGGTTGGGGAGCTCCTACGAGCAGTACTTC. Its protein product is CASSQDLAGLGSSYEQYF.

The V and J genes are TRBV6-5 and TRBJ1-1; D is unresolved. This CDR3 region has 16 residues. Trimming removed 0 bases from V and 5 bases from J, with 16 bases in between. From germline, CDR1 is MNHEY and CDR2 SVGAGI. Here the CDR3 reads CASSYSIFAGFTEAFF. CDR3 nucleotides: TGTGCCAGCAGTTACTCGATCTTTGCGGGGTTTACTGAAGCTTTCTTT.

This chain joins TRBV30 and TRBJ2-1; 10 bases line up with TRBD2. The V and J ends lost 3 bases and 9 bases, in that order; junction bases with no gene match: 11. This CDR3 contains 15 residues. Per germline, CDR1 GTSNPN and CDR2 SVGIG (reference sequence). CDR3 nucleotides: TGTGCCTGGAGCCTGAAGGTTCTAGCGGGAGTTGAGCAGTTCTTC. Residues: CAWSLKVLAGVEQFF. Using reference TRBV30 and TRBJ2-1 for the parts outside the CDR3, the full variable domain is SQTIHQWPATLVQPVGSPLSLECTVEGTSNPNLYWYRQAAGRGLQLLFYSVGIGQISSEVPQNLSASRPQDRQFILSSKKLLLSDSGFYLCAWSLKVLAGVEQFFGPGTRLTVL.

The rearrangement joins TRBV7-2 to TRBJ1-1; D uncertain. Per the germline V gene, CDR1 is SGHTA and CDR2 is FQGNSA. V was shortened by 2 bases and J by 5 bases, with 12 bases between the two germline ends. The length of the CDR3 is 14 residues. The chain's CDR3 is CASSLRSVRTEAFF. The CDR3 nucleotides are TGTGCCAGCAGCTTAAGGAGCGTTCGGACTGAAGCTTTCTTT. The full variable domain, its missing parts supplied by reference TRBV7-2 and TRBJ1-1, is GAGVSQSPSNKVTEKGKDVELRCDPISGHTALYWYRQSLGQGLEFLIYFQGNSAPDKSGLPSDRFSAERTGGSVSTLTIQRTQQEDSAVYLCASSLRSVRTEAFFGQGTRLTVV.

The genes are TRBV18 and TRBJ2-7; 8 bases map to TRBD1. Trimming removed 0 bases from V and 4 bases from J; junction bases left unmatched: 11. The germline CDR1 and CDR2 sequences are KGHSH and LQKENI. The CDR3 is made up of 17 amino acids. This CDR3 reads CASSPPGPGTGVYEQYF. Here the CDR3 DNA reads TGTGCCAGCTCACCACCAGGCCCCGGGACAGGAGTTTACGAGCAGTACTTC.

The chain uses TRBV6-1 and TRBJ2-3, with 10 bases that match TRBD1. CDR3 length: 14 amino acids. In germline, CDR1 is MNHNS, CDR2 SASEGT. The ends lost 5 bases at V and 6 bases at J; junction bases unmatched: 5. The CDR3 nucleotides read TGTGCCAGCAGTCAGGACAGGGGGGAGGATACGCAGTATTTT. It translates to CASSQDRGEDTQYF.

In its sample, this clone was seen once. This chain joins TRBV9 and TRBJ2-5, with D unclear. Trimming stripped 4 bases from V and 2 bases from J, with 9 bases between. The CDR3 loop spans 13 amino acids. Germline lookup yields CDR1 SGDLS and CDR2 YYNGEE. The CDR3 coding sequence is TGTGCCAGCAGCACCCTCGGGCAAGAGACCCAGTACTTC. Its translation: CASSTLGQETQYF.

The chain combines TRBV7-3 with TRBJ2-3, with 10 bases fitting TRBD2. V was pared by 1 base and J by 6 bases, with 7 bases of the junction left unmatched. From germline, CDR1 is SGHTA and CDR2 FQGTGA. The CDR3 covers 16 residues. CDR3 bases: TGTGCCAGCAGCTTAAGAGTAGCGGGAGGATCGGATACGCAGTATTTT. It is translated as CASSLRVAGGSDTQYF.

The rearrangement joins TRBV18 to TRBJ2-2; TRBD2 agrees at 7 bases. The CDR3 has 13 amino acids. Trimming at V came to 3 bases and at J to 6 bases, leaving 1 base not matched to a gene. In germline, CDR1 is KGHSH, CDR2 LQKENI. CDR3 sequence (DNA): TGTGCCAGCTCACCGCTAGCGGCCGGGGAGCTGTTTTTT. Encoded protein: CASSPLAAGELFF.

The V and J genes are TRBV7-7 and TRBJ2-1; the match to TRBD1 covers 7 bases. The trim removed 3 bases at V and 10 bases at J, leaving 6 bases unmatched. Germline V gene data show CDR1 as SSHAT and CDR2 as FNYEAQ (reference sequence). The CDR3 contains 13 residues. CDR3 sequence reads: CASSLGQGDEQFF. Written as DNA, the CDR3 is TGTGCCAGCAGCTTGGGGCAGGGGGACGAGCAGTTCTTC. The entire variable domain, with the rest obtained from reference TRBV7-7 and TRBJ2-1, is as follows: GAGVSQSPRYKVTKRGQDVTLRCDPISSHATLYWYQQALGQGPEFLTYFNYEAQPDKSGLPSDRFSAERPEGSISTLTIQRTEQRDSAMYRCASSLGQGDEQFFGPGTRLTVL.

This chain connects TRBV29-1 to TRBJ2-7; D is unresolved. V lost 4 bases and J 3 bases, leaving 16 bases between the germline ends. From germline, CDR1 is SQVTM and CDR2 ANQGSEA. CDR3 length: 14 residues. The CDR3 loop is CSVAGTGLGYEQYF. CDR3 sequence (DNA): TGCAGCGTTGCAGGTACTGGGTTGGGCTACGAGCAGTACTTC.

The V call is TRBV6-5, the J call TRBJ1-6; 8 bases are shared with TRBD1. From germline, CDR1 is MNHEY and CDR2 SVGAGI. After removal of 5 bases from V and 7 bases from J, the junction contained 4 bases not matched to a gene. CDR3 length: 14 residues. The CDR3: CASSHGQGNSPLHF. CDR3 nucleotide sequence: TGTGCCAGCAGTCACGGACAGGGAAATTCACCCCTCCACTTT.

The V gene is TRBV28, the J gene TRBJ2-3, with TRBD2 matching over 15 bases. Per germline, CDR1 MDHEN and CDR2 SYDVKM. V trimming: 0 bases; J trimming: 6 bases; junction bases outside the gene matches: 4. This CDR3 has 17 amino acids. The CDR3 spells CASSLWGLAGGGDTQYF. The CDR3 nucleotides read TGTGCCAGCAGTTTATGGGGACTAGCGGGAGGTGGCGATACGCAGTATTTT.

The genes are TRBV12-2 and TRBJ1-1; the D call of TRBD1 is as the table states it, not checked on the DNA. TRBV12-2 is given as a pseudogene. The CDR3 has 15 residues. The CDR3 DNA reads as TGTGCAAGTCGCTTAGAGGACAGTATGAACACTGAAGCTTTCTTT. This encodes CASRLEDSMNTEAFF.

The chain recombines TRBV28 with TRBJ2-7; tentative D call: TRBD1 (5 bases). Germline V CDR1 and CDR2: MDHEN, SYDVKM. CDR3 length: 13 residues. Trimming left V 2 bases short and J 7 bases short, with 12 bases between. The CDR3 here is CASSLPRAREQYF. CDR3 coding DNA: TGTGCCAGCAGTTTACCCAGGGCCCGAGAGCAGTACTTC.

The chain links TRBV2 to TRBJ1-3; the D gene is possibly TRBD1 (6 bases). Trimming removed 8 bases at V and 2 bases at J, with 16 bases between. The CDR3 has 15 residues. CDR1 is SNHLY and CDR2 is FYNNEI in the germline V gene. The DNA for the CDR3 is TGTGCCAGCGGCTATAACAGGGTAGCTGGAAACACCATATATTTT. It encodes CASGYNRVAGNTIYF.